The 32 T cell receptor beta chains below were found in one sample sequenced in a study of blood T cell repertoires in COVID-19. Assay: immunoSEQ multiplex PCR; the TCRdb copy retains only in-frame clones and omits some. The table shows about 160,000 clones, with around 80% occurring only once. The sample was PBMCs or T cells enriched from blood (not recorded which). The origin of the receptors is a man over 45 who had recovered from COVID-19.

The chain links TRBV11-3 to TRBJ2-3, with D perhaps matching TRBD2 (7 bases). This CDR3 region has 14 residues. The germline CDR1 and CDR2 sequences are SGHNT and YENEEA. V lost 5 bases and J lost 6, with 15 bases in between. The CDR3 sequence: CASSQRGGDDTQYF. As DNA, the CDR3 is TGTGCCAGCAGCCAGAGGGGGGGGGATGATACGCAGTATTTT.

The V gene is TRBV4-3, the J gene TRBJ2-7; TRBD2 might be the D (6 bases). This CDR3 spans 16 amino acids. CDR1 and CDR2 from the germline V gene are LGHNA and YSLEER. V was pared by 0 bases and J by 4 bases, with 16 bases between. CDR3 sequence reads: CASSQDHGGLGYEQYF. DNA of the CDR3: TGCGCCAGCAGCCAAGATCATGGAGGGTTAGGGTACGAGCAGTACTTC.

This clone appeared a few times. The chain has TRBV12-3 or TRBV12-4 and TRBJ2-7, with D unresolved. The CDR3 contains 12 residues. Trimming took 3 bases from V and 4 from J, leaving 7 bases between them. The CDR3: CASSFSLYEQYF. The CDR3 DNA sequence: TGTGCCAGCAGTTTTAGTTTATACGAGCAGTACTTC.

This clone was detected once. J is TRBJ2-6 and V is TRBV4-1; maybe TRBD2 (6 bases). CDR3 length equals 17 residues. Trimming stripped 0 bases from V and 4 bases from J, with 13 bases between. The germline gives CDR1 MGHRA, CDR2 YSYEKL. CDR3 nucleotides: TGCGCCAGCAGCCAAGAGGGGGGTTATCAGGGGGCCAACGTCCTGACTTTC. Its translation is CASSQEGGYQGANVLTF.

This clone was seen only once. The gene calls are TRBV6-5 and TRBJ1-1; TRBD1 matches 7 bases. The J segment lost 0 bases and the V segment lost 5 bases, leaving 3 bases of the junction unmatched. The CDR3 is 14 amino acids. Germline V lookup: CDR1 MNHEY, CDR2 SVGAGI. CDR3 nucleotides: TGTGCCAGCAGTCAGACAGGGATGAACACTGAAGCTTTCTTT. This codes for CASSQTGMNTEAFF.

The rearrangement links TRBV19 to TRBJ1-2; the D gene is possibly TRBD1 (6 bases). The germline V gene encodes CDR1 LNHDA and CDR2 SQIVND (reference sequence). The V gene lost 6 bases and the J gene lost 0 bases, with 11 bases spanning the gap. CDR3 length: 14 residues. This CDR3 is CASSPGTPNYGYTF. The DNA of the CDR3 is TGTGCCAGTAGCCCCGGGACACCTAACTATGGCTACACCTTC.

The CDR3 DNA sequence: TGCAGCGTTGAGGGGGACAGTTACGAGCAGTACTTC. Encoded protein: CSVEGDSYEQYF. V gene TRBV29-1 combines with J gene TRBJ2-7; TRBD1 matches at 7 bases. The CDR3 sequence is 12 residues long. V shed 3 bases and J 4 bases; nucleotides not matched to a gene: 3. The germline gives CDR1 SQVTM, CDR2 ANQGSEA.

V and J are TRBV16 and TRBJ1-2, with TRBD1 identical over 10 bases. V was clipped by 1 base and J by 6 bases; unmatched bases: 8. The CDR3 is made up of 16 amino acids. Germline V CDR1 and CDR2: KGHSY, FQNENV. In DNA, the CDR3 is TGTGCCAGCAGCCAATGGGGACAGGGGACGGGGCATGGCTACACCTTC. As protein: CASSQWGQGTGHGYTF.

The gene calls are TRBV11-3 and TRBJ2-1, with a tentative D call TRBD1 (6 bases). Trimming pared 6 bases from V and 6 bases from J, leaving 6 bases between. This CDR3 contains 11 residues. Germline assignment: CDR1 SGHNT and CDR2 YENEEA. Here the CDR3 DNA reads TGTGCCAGCAGAGGGGGCAATGAGCAGTTCTTC. Translating gives CASRGGNEQFF.

The chain links TRBV9 to TRBJ1-1; TRBD1 is a possible D gene (6 bases). V lost 0 bases, J lost 1 base, and 10 bases lay in between. Looked up from germline, CDR1 is SGDLS and CDR2 is YYNGEE. The CDR3 has 15 amino acids. The CDR3: CASSVGSQGNTEAFF. Here the CDR3 DNA reads TGTGCCAGCAGCGTAGGATCACAGGGGAACACTGAAGCTTTCTTT. Combining the CDR3 with reference TRBV9 and TRBJ1-1 gives the whole variable domain DSGVTQTPKHLITATGQRVTLRCSPRSGDLSVYWYQQSLDQGLQFLIQYYNGEERAKGNILERFSAQQFPDLHSELNLSSLELGDSALYFCASSVGSQGNTEAFFGQGTRLTVV.

The J gene is TRBJ1-5, the V gene TRBV19; D is possibly TRBD1 (6 bases). V was clipped by 10 bases and J by 9 bases, with 25 bases between them. CDR1 is LNHDA and CDR2 is SQIVND in the germline V gene (reference sequence). There are 15 residues in the CDR3. As DNA, the CDR3 is TGTGCCACCCTAGGGGCCCAGGGGTCGTCGGGGCCCCAGCATTTT. Its translation: CATLGAQGSSGPQHF. The whole variable domain, remainder taken from reference TRBV19 and TRBJ1-5, is DGGITQSPKYLFRKEGQNVTLSCEQNLNHDAMYWYRQDPGQGLRLIYYSQIVNDFQKGDIAEGYSVSREKKESFPLTVTSAQKNPTAFYLCATLGAQGSSGPQHFGDGTRLSIL.

There are many counts of this clone. The chain recombines TRBV11-2 with TRBJ2-1, with D tentatively TRBD2 (6 bases). Per germline, CDR1 SGHAT and CDR2 FQNNGV. V was shortened by 1 base and J by 4 bases, with 14 bases between the two germline ends. This CDR3 has 16 amino acids. The CDR3 sequence is CASSLVAGGPYNEQFF. CDR3 nucleotide sequence: TGTGCCAGCAGCTTAGTCGCAGGAGGGCCATACAATGAGCAGTTCTTC.

V usage is TRBV7-9 and J usage is TRBJ1-1; 7 bases map to TRBD1. Germline-derived CDR1 and CDR2 are SEHNR and FQNEAQ (reference sequence). V dropped 5 bases and J dropped 0; count of bases not matched to a gene: 6. The CDR3 extends over 15 amino acids. The DNA for the CDR3 is TGTGCCAGCAGCCCCACGGGGACAGTGAACACTGAAGCTTTCTTT. Translating gives CASSPTGTVNTEAFF.

The V call is TRBV19, the J call TRBJ1-1; D perhaps matches TRBD1 (6 bases). The CDR3 runs 13 residues. Between the trimmed V and J ends, which lost 3 bases and 4 bases, there was a span of 9 bases. CDR1 and CDR2 (germline): LNHDA, SQIVND (reference sequence). The CDR3 DNA follows: TGTGCCAGTAGTATCACAGGGTCCACTGAAGCTTTCTTT. This codes for CASSITGSTEAFF. Filled out from reference TRBV19 and TRBJ1-1, the complete variable domain reads DGGITQSPKYLFRKEGQNVTLSCEQNLNHDAMYWYRQDPGQGLRLIYYSQIVNDFQKGDIAEGYSVSREKKESFPLTVTSAQKNPTAFYLCASSITGSTEAFFGQGTRLTVV.

The chain carries TRBV19 and TRBJ1-5, with D perhaps TRBD1 (6 bases). The CDR3 loop spans 17 amino acids. V was pared by 5 bases and J by 11 bases, with 28 bases between. Germline CDR1 is LNHDA and CDR2 is SQIVND (reference sequence). The CDR3 spells CASSRSQGGHISAAQHF. CDR3 in DNA: TGTGCCAGTAGTCGCTCCCAAGGGGGACATATATCAGCGGCCCAGCATTTT.

This sequence joins TRBV19 and TRBJ1-4; TRBD1 matches 7 bases. J lost 0 bases, V lost 10 bases, and 8 bases had no gene match. Germline V gene data show CDR1 as LNHDA and CDR2 as SQIVND (reference sequence). The CDR3 covers 15 residues. The CDR3 coding sequence is TGTGCCACCTCCGGGACAGCTGCAACTAATGAAAAACTGTTTTTT. This codes for CATSGTAATNEKLFF.

This chain connects TRBV7-2 to TRBJ1-5, with D perhaps matching TRBD1 (6 bases). Germline values: CDR1 SGHTA, CDR2 FQGNSA. The CDR3 is made up of 15 amino acids. V gave up 4 bases and J gave up 3 bases, with 13 bases separating them. CDR3: CASSSGRGLNQPQHF. Written as DNA, the CDR3 is TGTGCCAGCAGCTCCGGGCGGGGGCTCAATCAGCCCCAGCATTTT. Complete variable domain (other parts from reference TRBV7-2 and TRBJ1-5): GAGVSQSPSNKVTEKGKDVELRCDPISGHTALYWYRQSLGQGLEFLIYFQGNSAPDKSGLPSDRFSAERTGGSVSTLTIQRTQQEDSAVYLCASSSGRGLNQPQHFGDGTRLSIL.

Notes on this clone: Other DNA sequences from this sample encode an identical CDR3 as well. This chain connects TRBV7-2 to TRBJ2-5; TRBD2 aligns across 7 bases. This CDR3 is built from 14 residues. Looked up from germline, CDR1 is SGHTA and CDR2 is FQGNSA. V trimming: 0 bases; J trimming: 4 bases; junction bases outside the gene matches: 2. For the CDR3, the DNA is TGTGCCAGCAGCTTAGCGGGCGGGGGAGAGACCCAGTACTTC. It is translated as CASSLAGGGETQYF.

The rearrangement links TRBV19 to TRBJ1-5; tentatively, D is TRBD1 (6 bases). The V gene lost 5 bases and the J gene lost 6 bases, with 20 bases spanning the gap. In germline, CDR1 is LNHDA, CDR2 SQIVND (reference sequence). The CDR3 is 16 residues long. This CDR3 is CASSPRRGALGQPQHF. Here the CDR3 DNA reads TGTGCCAGTAGTCCGCGACGGGGGGCGCTGGGTCAGCCCCAGCATTTT.

V is TRBV5-1 and J is TRBJ1-4; D not certain. The length of the CDR3 is 16 residues. V dropped 0 bases and J dropped 8 bases, with 17 bases sitting between them. Germline-derived CDR1 and CDR2 are SGHRS and YFSETQ. The CDR3 DNA follows: TGCGCCAGCAGCTTGGGGGGAGCCGCCGATTCGGAAAAACTGTTTTTT. It yields the protein CASSLGGAADSEKLFF.

This chain connects TRBV6-4 to TRBJ2-7, with D tentatively TRBD1 (5 bases). Per germline, CDR1 MRHNA and CDR2 SNTAGT. Trimming removed 3 bases from V and 3 bases from J, with 9 bases in between. This CDR3 has 13 amino acids. The CDR3 bases are TGTGCCAGCAGTGAATTGACAGACTACGAGCAGTACTTC. It specifies CASSELTDYEQYF.

The chain employs TRBV9 and TRBJ1-5; the D is unclear. Trimming stripped 4 bases from V and 0 bases from J, with 20 bases between. CDR3 length: 18 amino acids. Germline V gene data show CDR1 as SGDLS and CDR2 as YYNGEE. The CDR3 protein is CASSPHRCRGDSNQPQHF. The CDR3 DNA is TGTGCCAGCAGCCCTCACCGGTGCCGAGGAGATAGCAATCAGCCCCAGCATTTT.

The chain employs TRBV29-1 and TRBJ1-2; maybe TRBD1 (5 bases). Germline loops: CDR1 SQVTM, CDR2 ANQGSEA. The ends were cut back, 2 bases at V and 0 bases at J, with 7 bases in the middle. CDR3 size: 13 residues. The CDR3 DNA reads as TGCAGCGTTGAAACAGGAGCTAACTATGGCTACACCTTC. It yields the protein CSVETGANYGYTF.

The CDR3 here is CASSVEQGRGYTF. CDR3 coding DNA: TGTGCCAGCAGCGTAGAACAGGGGAGAGGCTACACCTTC. V gene TRBV9 combines with J gene TRBJ1-2, with 7 bases matching TRBD1. CDR1 and CDR2 (germline): SGDLS, YYNGEE. CDR3 length: 13 residues. V lost 0 bases and J lost 8; bases outside the gene matches: 4.

The gene calls are TRBV12-3 or TRBV12-4 and TRBJ1-1, with D possibly being TRBD1 (6 bases). Deletions cut 5 bases from V and 5 bases from J, with 9 bases between. The CDR3 is made up of 12 amino acids. CDR3 sequence: CASSPQGTEAFF. CDR3 nucleotides: TGTGCCAGCAGTCCCCAGGGGACTGAAGCTTTCTTT.

The chain joins TRBV5-6 to TRBJ1-2; perhaps TRBD1 as D (5 bases). Trimming removed 2 bases at V and 2 bases at J, with 7 bases between. The CDR3 sequence is 13 residues long. Per the germline V gene, CDR1 is SGHDT and CDR2 is YYEEEE. CDR3 DNA: TGTGCCAGCAGCTTATCAGGGAACTATGGCTACACCTTC. Translated: CASSLSGNYGYTF.

The J gene is TRBJ2-7, the V gene TRBV5-1, with D perhaps TRBD2 (8 bases). Germline lookup yields CDR1 SGHRS and CDR2 YFSETQ. This CDR3 contains 18 residues. V lost 0 bases to trimming and J lost 4 bases, with 23 bases between them. This chain's CDR3 is CASSLASGGSGDLYEQYF. The CDR3 DNA is TGCGCCAGCAGCTTGGCCTCAGGGGGTAGCGGGGACCTATACGAGCAGTACTTC.

The chain employs TRBV6-5 and TRBJ1-2; a weak D match, TRBD1 (5 bases). Trimming took off 6 bases at V and 6 bases at J, with 17 bases between the two ends. Germline CDR1 and CDR2: MNHEY and SVGAGI. This CDR3 has 14 residues. CDR3 sequence (DNA): TGTGCCAGCAGGAGTTCAGACAGAGTGAATGGCTACACCTTC. Amino acids: CASRSSDRVNGYTF.

V gene TRBV7-9 combines with J gene TRBJ1-2, with D tentatively TRBD1 (6 bases). Germline assignment: CDR1 SEHNR and CDR2 FQNEAQ (reference sequence). Trimming shortened V by 5 bases and J by 3 bases, and 16 bases separated the two germline ends. The CDR3 loop spans 15 amino acids. DNA for the CDR3: TGTGCCAGCAGCCGACAGGTTCGCGGGTACTATGGCTACACCTTC. This codes for CASSRQVRGYYGYTF.

This rearrangement joins TRBV18 to TRBJ2-6, with 11 bases identical to TRBD1. The V segment lost 2 bases and the J segment 1 base; nucleotides outside the gene matches: 7. Germline V gene data show CDR1 as KGHSH and CDR2 as LQKENI. This CDR3 spans 19 amino acids. CDR3 DNA sequence: TGTGCCAGCTCACCATTTCTAGGACAGGGGGCATCTGGGGCCAACGTCCTGACTTTC. This sequence encodes CASSPFLGQGASGANVLTF.

The CDR3 is CASSETDYGYTF. The CDR3 DNA follows: TGTGCCAGCAGTGAAACGGACTATGGCTACACCTTC. The V gene is TRBV25-1, the J gene TRBJ1-2, with unresolved D. This CDR3 contains 12 residues. Trimming pared 2 bases from V and 3 bases from J, leaving 4 bases between. CDR1 is MGHDK, CDR2 SYGVNS, per germline.

The CDR3 coding sequence is TGTGCCAGTAGTATCAGAAAACCGGATACGCAGTATTTT. Amino acid sequence: CASSIRKPDTQYF. This chain connects TRBV19 to TRBJ2-3, with D unresolved. Looked up from germline, CDR1 is LNHDA and CDR2 is SQIVND (reference sequence). This CDR3 spans 13 amino acids. V lost 3 bases and J 6 bases, leaving 10 bases between the germline ends.